This T cell receptor (beta chain) was retrieved from a study of response to subunit inactivated influenza vaccine (dated by TCRdb to 2016 to 2019). Notes on the research overall: To follow how T cells responded to a trivalent subunit inactivated influenza vaccine, the researchers relied on deep quantitative profiling of the T cell receptor repertoire. Overall results and qualifications from the work: The authors suggested that each seasonal influenza vaccination may recruit only a limited number of new T cells.

Regarding this clonotype: Its target antigen remains unknown. The input lacks base qualities; no much larger clone sits a single base away.

Explained via the paper, the time point label denotes: around 45 days after influenza vaccine administration. Library preparation employed RT-PCR. Instrument used: Illumina HiSeq 2500. The public reads were quality trimmed at Q25 with fastp and then assembled into clones with MiXCR by TCRdb, keeping productive beta chains. For every CDR3 protein sequence, its rows merge into one entry that carries the most common genes and DNA. This sample has hundreds of thousands of distinct CDR3 sequences in its table, and roughly 9.7% of those were observed once. 10% to 15% of the sample goes to the ten largest clones. The sample was PBMCs from blood, taken roughly 45 days after vaccination. This clonotype was obtained from a man aged 50-60 years who received an inactivated influenza vaccine. Donor details come from another sample of the same person, matched by shared clones.

For the CDR3, the sequence is CATSRDLFSGNTIYF. The nucleotide sequence is TGTGCCACCAGCAGAGATCTTTTCTCTGGAAACACCATATATTTT. The chain is made from TRBV15 and TRBJ1-3, with the D gene uncertain. The CDR3 starts with the cysteine, ends with the phenylalanine, and has 15 residues. The DNA shown is the 45-base CDR3, in frame from base 1. V and J are truncated by 0 bases and 0 bases respectively, leaving an intervening sequence of 6 bases. Looking up the germline V gene (reference sequence) yields CDR1 LNHNV and CDR2 YYDKDF.